A selection of T cell receptor beta chains follows, all from one sample in a study of breast tumors, draining lymph nodes, adjacent tissues. TCRdb redid the calling of the multiplex PCR reads with MiXCR, one entry per CDR3 protein. The sample includes some 47,000 distinct CDR3 sequences, roughly 40% of them seen just once. Input material: breast tumor tissue. These receptors were obtained from a female donor with breast cancer. Some clones in this sample may be carry-over from other donors' samples. The conserved cysteine and the conserved F or W are not part of the CDR3 here. Clone size appears in some rows only: once, few, many, or a class for an expanded clone.

>TRBJ1-4|many|TRBV6-5
ASKRGGGEKLF
>TRBJ2-5|NA|TRBV12-3/TRBV12-4
AISPGLASETPY
>TRBJ2-3|few|TRBV9
ASSSPLKGTEGWADTQY
>TRBJ2-6|many|TRBV29-1
SAGRAGPSGANVLT
>TRBJ1-5|many|TRBV4-2
ASSQGTDNQPQH
>TRBJ1-3|NA|TRBV9
ASSVMQGIGNATY
>TRBJ2-1|many|TRBV24-1
ATSDFSRGNEQF
>TRBJ2-1|NA|TRBV29-1
RGVQRDEQF
>TRBJ1-2|NA|TRBV3-1
ASSQEGGYT
>TRBJ2-1|many|TRBV6-2/TRBV6-3
ASTPEGTSNEQF
>TRBJ2-1|medium-sized|TRBV4-3
ASSQDGVGRYNEQF
>TRBJ1-5|NA|TRBV7-8
ASSLPGQGSQPQH
>TRBJ2-1|once|TRBV6-2/TRBV6-3
ASSHSKLAGARSRNEQF
>TRBJ2-1|NA|TRBV2
ASSEAGTGDNEQF
>TRBJ1-2|NA|TRBV20-1
SAEQRGFGST
>TRBJ2-6|many|TRBV30
AWSVSGANVLT
>TRBJ1-2|medium-sized|TRBV4-3
ASSQAPRYGYT
>TRBJ2-6|NA|TRBV6-4
ASGHSGSAYSGANVLT
>TRBJ1-2|many|TRBV11-2
ASSLDGYKLGYT
>TRBJ2-7|NA|TRBV9
ASSVGQGILERY
>TRBJ1-5|medium-sized|TRBV12-3/TRBV12-4
ASSTGGYNQPQH
>TRBJ1-2|many|TRBV20-1
SARDARDQGRVANYGCT
>TRBJ2-1|few|TRBV6-2/TRBV6-3
ASTYWTSGLNEQF
>TRBJ2-7|NA|TRBV10-1
ASSESWGLYEQY
>TRBJ1-6|many|TRBV19
AIGPDSPLH
>TRBJ2-5|NA|TRBV10-1
ASSDGTSGRETQY
>TRBJ2-1|few|TRBV20-1
SASSSELAHNEQF
>TRBJ2-1|NA|TRBV24-1
ATISGRASSSNEQF